This T cell receptor beta chain was identified in a study of beta chain features in type 1 diabetes. A note on this clone: Its antigen is undetermined.

The CDR3 runs to 13 residues. V was pared by 6 bases and J by 9 bases, with 15 bases between. Germline V gives CDR1 MDHEN, CDR2 SYDVKM. The sequenced template was cDNA made from the entire isolated RNA. Profiled with immunoSEQ multiplex PCR; TCRdb holds only in-frame clones, not every one. The repertoire holds approximately 380,000 clones, over 12% seen once, with roughly 0.017% in the top ten. The study, taken as a whole, reports: More deletions and fewer insertions at VDJ junctions were found in patients with type 1 diabetes. Shortening that was moderate but significant affected the TCRB CDR3s of Type 1 diabetes patients in all four CD4+ subsets. Any HLA effect on TCRB rearrangement was left unresolved by small sub-analyses.

The receptor was isolated from a woman under 30 in good health. Sequencing was performed on naive CD4+ T cells from blood. V gene TRBV28 combines with J gene TRBJ2-1, with D possibly being TRBD2 (6 bases). CDR3 region: CASSRLVTLEQFF. The CDR3 DNA reads as TGTGCCAGCAGCCGACTAGTCACCCTTGAGCAGTTCTTC.